This TCR beta chain appears in the sequencing data of a study of T-cell reconstitution after alpha-beta-depleted transplantation in children. Findings and limits, study-wide: T-cell counts and diversity at one year following transplant were attributed mainly to newly produced T cells.

With respect to this clonotype: Its antigen is not known.

Germline values: CDR1 ENHRY, CDR2 SYGVKD. The V end was cut by 4 bases, the J end by 8 bases, with 11 bases between. The CDR3 has 12 amino acids. This sample's TCRbeta library carried unique molecular identifier barcodes. TCRdb called the PCR reads again in MiXCR, with one record for every CDR3 protein. This sample has 200,000 to 300,000 distinct CDR3 sequences, with about 25% found just once. The sample was PBMCs, taken before TCRalphabeta/CD19-depleted stem cell transplant. This clonotype was sampled from a girl aged 2 to 10 with Fanconi anemia, due to receive a stem cell transplant. This chain connects TRBV10-3 to TRBJ1-2; D remains ambiguous. CDR3 in amino acids: CAISGEGQGYTF. CDR3 sequence (DNA): TGTGCCATCAGTGGTGAAGGGCAGGGCTACACCTTC.